This T cell receptor (beta chain) was profiled in a study of cytotoxic CD8 clonotypes in ibrutinib-treated CLL. Study-wide points: Sustained-remission patients were sampled at one set of times and progressing patients at different ones.

The CDR3 is 13 amino acids. Trimming took off 2 bases at V and 8 bases at J, with 12 bases between the two ends. Per the germline V gene, CDR1 is MNHEY and CDR2 is SVGAGI. A note on this clone: Antigen unknown.

Target depth was 1 in 200,000 to 1 in 1 million T cells, about 10x per clonotype. Libraries were prepared by immunoSEQ multiplex PCR; TCRdb keeps only in-frame clonotypes and omits some of them. The sample contains about 300,000 clones, roughly three quarters of which appear only once. The TCR was taken from a human donor with chronic lymphocytic leukemia. The J gene is TRBJ1-2, the V gene TRBV6-5; no firm D call. Sequenced here: PBMCs, sampled at disease progression, from a patient treated with ibrutinib. The chain's CDR3 is CASSYSGPGGYTF. The CDR3 DNA reads TGTGCCAGCAGTTACAGTGGGCCCGGGGGCTACACCTTC.